What follows is one T cell receptor beta chain and its context. Which antigen it targets is not known. Base qualities are not at hand, and no much larger clone is one base apart. The time point label, as the study defines it: pretreatment peripheral blood. The cohort comprised about 30 patients with locally advanced or metastatic urothelial carcinoma treated at Memorial Sloan Kettering on a trial protocol. Peripheral blood mononuclear cells were collected pretreatment and during treatment, with between 1 and 8 total time points per patient. The Qiagen DNeasy Blood extraction kit was used to purify genomic DNA from total PBMCs and tumor samples. PBMCs were collected pretreatment and during treatment, and were isolated and stored as previously described. Deletion took 3 bases off V and 1 base off J, with a span of 12 bases between the germline ends. The germline V gene supplies CDR1 KGHSH and CDR2 LQKENI. Counted from cysteine to phenylalanine, this CDR3 has 15 amino acids. This entry keeps only the CDR3 DNA: 45 bases, framed from base 1.

To estimate absolute template abundance from read counts, synthetic TCR analog templates were spiked into each PCR. The immunoSEQ assay used bias-controlled V and J gene primers to amplify TCRbeta CDR3 regions from genomic DNA. Sequencing of rearranged TCRbeta segments was performed at approximately 20X coverage. As for how the authors treated the data: Sequencing errors were corrected by clustering and CDR3s were annotated against IMGT to assign V, D and J genes. Downstream analyses used only productive TCRbeta rearrangements, leaving out any out-of-frame or stop-codon sequences. To compute clonality, Shannon entropy was normalized by the log of the number of unique productive sequences and then subtracted from one. Clones differing between time points or between blood and tumor were identified using Fisher's exact test with Benjamini-Hochberg correction, with an adjusted p below 0.01 applied as the threshold. The source is immuneACCESS, and TCRdb retained only in-frame sequences with V and J called. Part of the clones is not carried over; for the studies checked, unresolved V genes explain less than half of this, and the remainder is unexplained. The V and J calls and clone size were taken over from that table, and D and trimming were inferred from the DNA. Within this sample are some 90,000 clones, with 89% of them counted one time only. Together, the top ten hold more than 0.85% of the sample.

This entry is derived from a study of PD-L1 blockade in urothelial cancer (dated by TCRdb to the late 2010s). Regarding the complete study: Every patient began therapy in about 2014 and was given atezolizumab 1,200 mg intravenously every 3 weeks. Whole exome sequencing and RNA sequencing of pretreatment tumors were performed alongside TCR sequencing in the same patients. A median of around 150,000 T cells and fewer than 85,000 unique TCRs was obtained from blood samples, and a median clonality of roughly 0.08 was observed. Blood samples were analyzed at two time points: 3 weeks after treatment start (second dose) and 6 weeks after treatment start. Progression-free survival longer than 6 months counted as durable clinical benefit, and TCR features were additionally tested against both progression-free and overall survival. Under 30 patients had pretreatment blood TCR-seq, roughly 25 had at least one posttreatment blood collection, and roughly 25 had tumor TCR-seq. Pretreatment tumor samples, along with matched peripheral blood serially collected before and after atezolizumab treatment, were subjected to TCR sequencing. Somatic, immune and clinical correlates of response to PD-L1 blockade with atezolizumab in urothelial cancer were the focus of an exploratory multi-omic analysis. About 90% of the roughly 29 patients were males with bladder-origin urothelial cancer, and 18 of 29 reported a prior smoking history. An ECOG performance status of 0 or 1 was recorded for the patients, and 0 to 3 prior chemotherapy regimens had been received by the patients. Eight to ten patients achieved durable clinical benefit and some 20 did not.

Overall study results and their limits: Among patients with durable benefit, tumor-associated TCR clones showed greater expansion in peripheral blood 3 weeks after treatment started (n = 22, p = 0.022). A pretreatment peripheral blood TCR clonality below the median was linked to improved progression-free and overall survival. Because the sample size was small (n of about 29) and many exploratory analyses were performed, the results are intended to be hypothesis-generating.

The source of this sequence is a woman of 80 years or more with urothelial cancer. This material consisted of PBMCs, taken around atezolizumab (anti-PD-L1) treatment. The chain uses TRBV18 and TRBJ1-1, and TRBD1 may be the D gene, going by 5 matching bases. The CDR3 region: CASSPTVGENTEAFF. The DNA sequence reads TGTGCCAGCTCACCGACAGTTGGTGAGAACACTGAAGCTTTCTTT. Joined to the reference TRBV18 and TRBJ1-1 proteins, this CDR3 gives the full variable domain: NAGVMQNPRHLVRRRGQEARLRCSPMKGHSHVYWYRQLPEEGLKFMVYLQKENIIDESGMPKERFSAEFPKEGPSILRIQQVVRGDSAAYFCASSPTVGENTEAFFGQGTRLTVV.